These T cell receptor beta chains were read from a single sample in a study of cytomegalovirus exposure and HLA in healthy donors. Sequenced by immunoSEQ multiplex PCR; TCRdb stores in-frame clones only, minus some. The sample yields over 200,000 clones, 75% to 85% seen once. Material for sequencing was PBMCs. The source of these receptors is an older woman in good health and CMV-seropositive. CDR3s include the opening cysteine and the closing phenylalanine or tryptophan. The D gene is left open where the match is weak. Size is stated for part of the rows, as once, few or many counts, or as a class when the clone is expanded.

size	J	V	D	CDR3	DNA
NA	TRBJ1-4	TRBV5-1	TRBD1	CASSSTGQGGEKLFF	TGCGCCAGCAGCTCCACGGGACAGGGAGGGGAAAAACTGTTTTTT
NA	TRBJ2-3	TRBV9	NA	CASSVDSYGDTQYF	TGTGCCAGCAGCGTAGATTCTTACGGAGATACGCAGTATTTT
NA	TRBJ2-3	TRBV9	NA	CASSTRRDTQYF	TGTGCCAGCAGCACAAGGAGAGATACGCAGTATTTT
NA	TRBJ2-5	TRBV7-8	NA	CASSLDVGSWETQYF	TGTGCCAGCAGCTTAGATGTCGGTAGTTGGGAGACCCAGTACTTC
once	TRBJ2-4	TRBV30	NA	CAWSTRDENIQYF	TGTGCCTGGTCGACTAGGGACGAAAACATTCAGTACTTC
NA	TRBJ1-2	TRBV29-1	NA	CSVEDPRGWDNGYTF	TGCAGCGTTGAAGATCCTAGGGGTTGGGATAATGGCTACACCTTC
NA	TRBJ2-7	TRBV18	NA	CASSSLPPASSYEQYF	TGTGCCAGCTCGTCTCTCCCCCCAGCTAGCTCCTACGAGCAGTACTTC
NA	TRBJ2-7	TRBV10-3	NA	CAISELKETYEQYF	TGTGCCATCAGTGAGTTGAAGGAGACCTACGAGCAGTACTTC
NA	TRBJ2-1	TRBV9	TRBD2	CASSVGGGGRAFNEQFF	TGTGCCAGCAGCGTAGGGGGTGGAGGGAGGGCCTTCAATGAGCAGTTCTTC
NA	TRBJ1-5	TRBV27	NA	CASSFGAGLNQPQHF	TGTGCCAGCAGTTTTGGGGCAGGCCTGAATCAGCCCCAGCATTTT
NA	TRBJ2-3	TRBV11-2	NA	CASSQGLLNTDTQYF	TGTGCCAGCAGCCAGGGACTGCTTAACACAGATACGCAGTATTTT